This T cell receptor (beta chain) stems from a study of early T cells in non-severe SARS-CoV-2 infection. For the study at large: Unsorted whole-blood RNA was sequenced in bulk, leaving chains unpaired.

Findings of the study overall: VDJdb-based matching was biased toward anti-spike CD8 responses and missed private and CD4 specificities.

V was clipped by 4 bases and J by 11 bases; unmatched bases: 9. The CDR3 contains 13 residues. CDR1 is LGHDT and CDR2 is YNNKEL in the germline V gene (reference sequence). Each single cDNA molecule received a unique molecular identifier. In TCRdb, the 5' RACE reads were re-called with MiXCR into one record per CDR3 protein. The data hold 69,000 or so distinct CDR3 sequences, with 4% to 6% observed a single time. This clonotype showed up just a few times. Antigen: not known. This specimen was whole blood, taken at baseline. The rearrangement uses TRBV3-1 and TRBJ2-3; TRBD2 aligns across 7 bases. This receptor was taken from an adult who was a healthcare worker with PCR-confirmed SARS-CoV-2 infection or an uninfected control (not recorded which). The donor label of this sample is uncertain. The chain's CDR3 is CASSPRGLDEQYF. The CDR3 coding sequence is TGTGCCAGCAGCCCAAGAGGACTAGATGAGCAGTATTTT.